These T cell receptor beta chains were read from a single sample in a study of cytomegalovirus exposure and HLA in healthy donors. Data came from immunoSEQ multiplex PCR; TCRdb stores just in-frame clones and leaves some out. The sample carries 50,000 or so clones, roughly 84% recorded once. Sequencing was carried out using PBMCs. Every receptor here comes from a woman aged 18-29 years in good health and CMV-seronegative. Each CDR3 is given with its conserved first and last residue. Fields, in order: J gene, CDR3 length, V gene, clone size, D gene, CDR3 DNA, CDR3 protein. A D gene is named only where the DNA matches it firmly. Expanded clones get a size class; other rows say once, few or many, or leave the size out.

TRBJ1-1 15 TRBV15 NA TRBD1 TGTGCCACCAGCAGATGGGACAGGGTGGACACTGAAGCTTTCTTT CATSRWDRVDTEAFF
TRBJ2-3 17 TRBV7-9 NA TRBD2 TGTGCCAGCAGCTTAGGACTAGCGGATTTCGGCACAGATACGCAGTATTTT CASSLGLADFGTDTQYF
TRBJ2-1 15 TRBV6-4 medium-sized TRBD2 TGTGCCAGCAGTGACTCGCTAGCGGGAGGTAGTGAGCAGTTCTTC CASSDSLAGGSEQFF
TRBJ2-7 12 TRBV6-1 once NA TGTGCCAGCAGTGACAGTACCTACGAGCAGTACTTC CASSDSTYEQYF
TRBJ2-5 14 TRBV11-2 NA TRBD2 TGTGCCAGCAGCCTAGCGGGAAACCAAGAGACCCAGTACTTC CASSLAGNQETQYF
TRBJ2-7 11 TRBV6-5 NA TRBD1 TGTGCCAGCGGGACAGCCTACGAGCAGTACTTC CASGTAYEQYF
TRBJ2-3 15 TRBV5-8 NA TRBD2 TGTGCCAGCAGCTTGTGGACGGGAGGGACAGATACGCAGTATTTT CASSLWTGGTDTQYF
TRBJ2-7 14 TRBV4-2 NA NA TGTGCCAGCAGCACCCGACAGGAAAACTACGAGCAGTACTTC CASSTRQENYEQYF
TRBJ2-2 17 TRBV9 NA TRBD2 TGTGCCAGCAGCGCTGAAGCTAGCGGGAGGCGGACCGGGGAGCTGTTTTTT CASSAEASGRRTGELFF
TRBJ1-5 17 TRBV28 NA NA TGTGCCAGCAGTTTCCAGGGGACGGGACGGAACAATCAGCCCCAGCATTTT CASSFQGTGRNNQPQHF